The clone carrying this T cell receptor beta chain has just one count. Its antigen is as yet unknown. This CDR3 region has 17 residues. Germline CDR1 reads PRHDT; CDR2 reads FYEKMQ (reference sequence). The V gene end was trimmed by 5 bases and the J gene end by 3 bases; junction bases not matched to a gene: 13. Sequencing was performed with immunoSEQ multiplex PCR; in TCRdb, only in-frame clones are kept and a portion is missing. The top ten hold roughly 1.5% of the sample, which has tens of thousands of clones, 65% to 85% seen once. The entry originates in a study of OX40 agonist ivuxolimab in advanced cancers. Looking at the study overall: Cohort: 65% to 90% men, mean age 60, aged about 20 to 80. Treatment received earlier with anti-PD-1, anti-PD-L1 or anti-CTLA-4 agents was allowed, and more than 30% had some. Study results and caveats: Relative to CD4+, CD8+ T cells held more expanded clones on average. Dose levels from 0.1 to 3.0 mg/kg saw CD4+ and CD8+ blood T cells expand clonally by week 6.

The sample here was CD4+ or CD8+ T cells sorted from blood, taken in a trial of the OX40 agonist ivuxolimab. The clonotype was recovered from an adult with an advanced solid tumor such as melanoma, head and neck, liver or kidney cancer. The chain couples TRBV13 to TRBJ1-5; TRBD1 aligns across 7 bases. CDR3 region: CASSLRGPTGDNQPQHF. CDR3 bases: TGTGCCAGCAGCCTTAGGGGGCCCACAGGGGACAATCAGCCCCAGCATTTT.